This record looks at one TCR beta chain sequence and its context. The junction differs from germline at one of its ends, possibly a read error. This entry comes from a study of blood T cells in healthy people across ages. Using a J-beta primer mix together with a sample-barcoded 5' primer, a second PCR was run for roughly 6 to 12 cycles. Sequencing recovered at least 2.5 million CDR3-containing paired-end reads from each sample. TCRdb reprocessed the 5' RACE reads with MiXCR, giving one entry per CDR3 protein. The data contain 800,000 to 950,000 distinct CDR3 sequences, 25% to 30% of them singletons. The CDR3 runs to 15 residues. Germline V gene lookup returns CDR1 SGHVS and CDR2 FQNEAQ. This sample was shared with a second study, whose subject was T cells of mothers and their children.

This receptor was taken from a middle-aged woman in good health. The chain links TRBV7-8 to TRBJ1-4, with 7 bases fitting TRBD1. Input material: blood. The CDR3 sequence is CTSSRLTGSNEKLFF. In DNA, the CDR3 is TGTACCAGCAGTCGACTGACAGGGAGTAATGAAAAACTGTTTTTT.